The next 13 T cell receptor beta chains were all read from a single sample in a study of breast tumors, draining lymph nodes, adjacent tissues. The lymph nodes were axillary draining lymph nodes from breast cancer patients. Using its own MiXCR run on the multiplex PCR reads, TCRdb lists one record per CDR3 protein. The repertoire holds about 180,000 distinct CDR3 sequences, with 30% to 35% as singletons. The specimen sequenced was axillary lymph node tissue. These receptors all stem from a female donor with breast cancer. Some clones in this sample may be carry-over from other donors' samples.

This clonotype has a single count. The chain links TRBV7-3 to TRBJ1-4; weak D call: TRBD1 (5 bases). Between the trimmed V and J ends, which lost 2 bases and 8 bases, there was a span of 18 bases. CDR3 size: 16 residues. The germline gives CDR1 SGHTA, CDR2 FQGTGA. CDR3 protein: CASSLFPGAIREKLFF. In DNA, the CDR3 is TGTGCCAGCAGCTTATTTCCCGGGGCGATCCGGGAAAAACTGTTTTTT.

The J gene is TRBJ1-3, the V gene TRBV12-3 or TRBV12-4; D perhaps matches TRBD1 (6 bases). Trimming took 5 bases from V and 4 from J, leaving 18 bases between them. The CDR3 length is 16 residues. The chain's CDR3 is CASSPTAGARGNTIYF. CDR3 DNA: TGTGCCAGCAGTCCCACGGCGGGGGCAAGAGGAAACACCATATATTTT.

This clonotype has ten or more counts. The V gene is TRBV4-1, the J gene TRBJ1-2; D gene uncertain. CDR3 size: 14 residues. CDR1 and CDR2 from the germline V gene are MGHRA and YSYEKL. V lost 1 base and J lost 8, with 14 bases in between. Here the CDR3 DNA reads TGCGCCAGCAGCCAAGTTGGGGAATCGGAGGGCTACACCTTC. It codes for CASSQVGESEGYTF.

This clonotype has a count of ten or more. The V call is TRBV30, the J call TRBJ1-6; no reliable D call. This CDR3 is 12 amino acids long. Germline V gene lookup returns CDR1 GTSNPN and CDR2 SVGIG (reference sequence). Trimming took 2 bases from V and 16 from J, leaving 15 bases between them. The CDR3 loop is CAWSIRVLGLHF. For the CDR3, the DNA is TGTGCCTGGAGTATACGGGTTTTGGGGCTCCACTTT. The full variable domain, in which reference TRBV30 and TRBJ1-6 provide the parts outside the CDR3, is SQTIHQWPATLVQPVGSPLSLECTVEGTSNPNLYWYRQAAGRGLQLLFYSVGIGQISSEVPQNLSASRPQDRQFILSSKKLLLSDSGFYLCAWSIRVLGLHFGNGTRLTVT.

This clonotype was recorded many times. A much bigger clone sits one base away, suggesting this may be a read error. The rearrangement joins TRBV6-4 to TRBJ1-6; D gene ambiguous. Germline-derived CDR1 and CDR2 are MRHNA and SNTAGT. V was pared by 5 bases and J by 0 bases, with 2 bases between. This CDR3 has 13 residues. CDR3 nucleotides: TGTGCCAGCAGTCTCTCCTATAATTCACCCCTCCACTTT. Translation gives CASSLSYNSPLHF.

The chain recombines TRBV5-8 with TRBJ2-5, with D maybe TRBD1 (5 bases). Germline-derived CDR1 and CDR2 are SGHTS and YDEGEE. V lost 0 bases and J lost 9, with 18 bases in between. The CDR3 sequence is 15 residues long. The CDR3 sequence is CASSLEGASNQPQYF. CDR3 bases: TGTGCCAGCAGCTTGGAAGGGGCCAGCAATCAGCCCCAGTACTTC.

This clonotype was counted ten times or more. The V gene is TRBV3-1, the J gene TRBJ2-7; D is uncertain. CDR3 length equals 14 residues. Trimming removed 1 base from V and 5 bases from J, with 12 bases in between. Germline V lookup: CDR1 LGHDT, CDR2 YNNKEL (reference sequence). The CDR3 region has the DNA TGTGCCAGCAGCCAAGTTTCAGGAACCCACGAGCAGTACTTC. Amino acids: CASSQVSGTHEQYF.

This clonotype was picked up many times. The V call is TRBV6-1, the J call TRBJ1-4; 7 bases are shared with TRBD1. CDR3 length equals 15 residues. Germline assignment: CDR1 MNHNS and CDR2 SASEGT. The trim removed 4 bases at V and 4 bases at J, leaving 6 bases unmatched. DNA for the CDR3: TGTGCCAGCAGTGGCGACAGGGATCGTAATGAAAAACTGTTTTTT. Protein sequence: CASSGDRDRNEKLFF.

This clonotype was recorded at least ten times. The rearrangement uses TRBV4-2 and TRBJ2-4; D is unclear. Trimming pared 0 bases from V and 2 bases from J, leaving 11 bases between. CDR3 size: 16 residues. Germline V gene sequence: CDR1 LGHNA, CDR2 YNFKEQ. This CDR3 is CASSQEGATTKNIQYF. CDR3 in DNA: TGTGCCAGCAGCCAAGAAGGCGCGACGACCAAAAACATTCAGTACTTC.

This clonotype was recorded many times. The chain links TRBV5-1 to TRBJ1-2, with D unclear. Germline lookup yields CDR1 SGHRS and CDR2 YFSETQ. V lost 2 bases and J lost 1, with 9 bases in between. The CDR3 totals 14 residues. The CDR3 region has the DNA TGCGCCAGCAGCTTAGGCGGTTATAACTATGGCTACACCTTC. As protein: CASSLGGYNYGYTF.

This clonotype was observed many times. A much larger clonotype is one base distant, so this may be a read error. The V gene is TRBV20-1, the J gene TRBJ2-6; D is perhaps TRBD1 (5 bases). The length of the CDR3 is 13 residues. Germline V gene lookup returns CDR1 DFQATT and CDR2 SNEGSKA (reference sequence). DNA for the CDR3: TGCAGTGCCCTCCAGTCTGGGGCCAACGCCCTGACTTTC. Translating it yields CSALQSGANALTF.

A remark on this clonotype: It may be a read error: a sequence one base away is much more abundant. This chain links TRBV3-1 with TRBJ2-3; 7 nucleotides line up with TRBD1. This CDR3 has 15 amino acids. V shed 3 bases and J 4 bases; nucleotides not matched to a gene: 7. CDR1 LGHDT and CDR2 YNNKEL come from the germline V gene (reference sequence). The CDR3 sequence: CASSHRKRGPDTQYF. DNA of the CDR3: TGTGCCAGCAGCCACCGGAAAAGGGGGCCAGATACGCAGTATTTT.

This clonotype occurred a few times. A much more abundant neighbour one base away suggests this may be a read error. V gene TRBV6-1 combines with J gene TRBJ2-7; unclear D gene. The CDR3 loop spans 13 amino acids. Germline V gene data show CDR1 as MNHNS and CDR2 as SASEGT. Trimming stripped 8 bases from V and 5 bases from J, with 16 bases between. The CDR3 loop is CASVRAPMNEQYF. Here the CDR3 DNA reads TGTGCCAGCGTTCGCGCACCCATGAACGAGCAGTACTTC.